Included here is one T cell receptor (beta chain) sequence, with context. This sample's time point: baseline pretreatment blood. The treatment was: 15 Gy SBRT to primary tumor, nephrectomy 4 weeks later. The data were obtained in a study of radiation and T cells in renal cell carcinoma. Sequencing used immunoSEQ multiplex PCR; TCRdb keeps in-frame clones, though not all of them. Altogether about 59,000 clones are present, around 72% being singletons, with the ten largest covering 7.3%. Trimming stripped 7 bases from V and 6 bases from J, with 10 bases between. This CDR3 region has 11 residues. Germline V CDR1 and CDR2: GTSNPN, SVGIG (reference sequence).

The source is a man between 60 and 75 years old with renal cell carcinoma. The chain recombines TRBV30 with TRBJ2-1; no firm D call. The sequences come from blood, collected from a patient whose treatment included radiotherapy and nephrectomy. CDR3 nucleotide sequence: TGTGCCTCGGAGAGTGGCAATGAGCAGTTCTTC. Encoded protein: CASESGNEQFF.